Only a few counts were recorded for the clone carrying this T cell receptor beta chain. The data were obtained in a study of regulatory T cells in long-lasting Graves disease. This sample's time point: persistent/refractory GD, antithyroid drugs over 5 years with positive TRAb. Construction of the TCR library relied on RNA isolated from PBMCs. V gave up 4 bases and J gave up 4 bases, with 11 bases separating them. Per germline, CDR1 DFQATT and CDR2 SNEGSKA (reference sequence). The CDR3 is 13 amino acids. Investigators prepared the TCR beta libraries by applying iRepertoire HTBI primers and Arm-PCR of CDR3 regions. MiXCR was run by TCRdb on the multiplex PCR reads, yielding one entry per CDR3 protein. The sample consists of 500,000 to 700,000 distinct CDR3 sequences, 30% of them appearing once.

Source: peripheral blood mononuclear cells (PBMCs), taken when the disease was refractory, from a patient treated with antithyroid drugs. The sequence was collected from a female donor with Graves disease. This chain uses TRBV20-1 with TRBJ1-5; D may be TRBD1 (6 bases). The CDR3 here is CSAKPGVNQPQHF. The DNA of the CDR3 is TGCAGTGCTAAACCAGGGGTTAATCAGCCCCAGCATTTT.